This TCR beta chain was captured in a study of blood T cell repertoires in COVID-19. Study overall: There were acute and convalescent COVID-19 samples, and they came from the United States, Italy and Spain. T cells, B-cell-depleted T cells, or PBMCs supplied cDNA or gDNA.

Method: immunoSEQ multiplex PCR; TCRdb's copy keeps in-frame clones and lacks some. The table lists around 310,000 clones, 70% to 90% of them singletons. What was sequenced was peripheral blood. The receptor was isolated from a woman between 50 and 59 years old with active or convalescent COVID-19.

CDR3 loop: CASSLIFHRGEETQYF. Here the CDR3 DNA reads TGTGCCAGCAGCTTGATATTTCATCGCGGGGAAGAGACCCAGTACTTC. This chain joins TRBV11-2 and TRBJ2-5; D might be TRBD2 (6 bases). Per the germline V gene, CDR1 is SGHAT and CDR2 is FQNNGV. Trimming left V 3 bases short and J 3 bases short, with 17 bases between. This CDR3 comprises 16 residues.